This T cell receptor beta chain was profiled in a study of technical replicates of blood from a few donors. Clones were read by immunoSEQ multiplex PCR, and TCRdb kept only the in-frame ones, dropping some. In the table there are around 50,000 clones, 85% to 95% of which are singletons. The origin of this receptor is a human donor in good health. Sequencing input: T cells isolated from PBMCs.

CDR3 sequence: CASSSSSTGGSYGYTF. The CDR3 DNA reads as TGTGCCAGCAGTTCTTCCTCGACAGGGGGCAGCTATGGCTACACCTTC. The chain is built from TRBV28 and TRBJ1-2, with TRBD1 matching over 10 bases. Germline assignment: CDR1 MDHEN and CDR2 SYDVKM. This CDR3 spans 16 amino acids. The ends lost 4 bases at V and 4 bases at J; junction bases unmatched: 9.